The rows below give T cell receptor beta chains drawn from one sample of a study of OX40 agonist ivuxolimab in advanced cancers. TCRdb's table, derived via immunoSEQ multiplex PCR, lists solely in-frame clones and lacks some. The sample comprises approximately 29,000 clones, 75% to 85% of which are singletons, and about 15% rests with the top ten. The source was CD4+ or CD8+ T cells sorted from blood, collected in a trial of the OX40 agonist ivuxolimab. The source is an adult with an advanced solid tumor such as melanoma, head and neck, liver or kidney cancer. Both conserved end residues are part of each CDR3. D genes are given only for firm matches. Size values are once, few and many counts, or a class for expanded clones, and some rows have none.

size	D	V	J	DNA	CDR3
.	TRBD2	TRBV5-1	TRBJ2-1	TGCGCCAGCAGCTCCGGGACTAGCGGGGGCTATGAGCAGTTCTTC	CASSSGTSGGYEQFF
.	.	TRBV28	TRBJ2-7	TGTGCCAGCAGTGCCTTGATCTACGAGCAGTACTTC	CASSALIYEQYF
few	TRBD2	TRBV5-1	TRBJ2-5	TGCGCCAGCAGCTTAAATAGAAGCGGGGTCTCACAAGAGACCCAGTACTTC	CASSLNRSGVSQETQYF
.	.	TRBV5-6	TRBJ2-1	TGTGCCAGCAGCTCCTCCGGGACTCATTCCTACAATGAGCAGTTCTTC	CASSSSGTHSYNEQFF
.	.	TRBV30	TRBJ1-5	TGTGCCTGGAGTCCCGACGGGACCCTTAGCAATCAGCCCCAGCATTTT	CAWSPDGTLSNQPQHF
.	.	TRBV7-9	TRBJ2-7	TGTGCCAGCAGCTCCCGGGACATCTCCTACGAGCAGTACTTC	CASSSRDISYEQYF
.	.	TRBV9	TRBJ1-2	TGTGCCAGCAGCGCCTCCGCGGCGGGGTTCGCTTATGGCTACACCTTC	CASSASAAGFAYGYTF
.	.	TRBV5-4	TRBJ1-2	TGTGCCAGCAGCGCTGGGACCTCCGGGATTGATGGCTACACCTTC	CASSAGTSGIDGYTF
.	.	TRBV21-1	TRBJ1-5	TGTGCCAGCAGCAAAGTGAATCAGCCCCAGCATTTT	CASSKVNQPQHF
once	TRBD1	TRBV6-1	TRBJ1-1	TGTGCCAGCAGCCACAGGGGATCCAACACTGAAGCTTTCTTT	CASSHRGSNTEAFF
.	.	TRBV4-2	TRBJ1-2	TGTGCCAGCAGCCAAGAGAGGGTGGGGGGCTATGGCTACACCTTC	CASSQERVGGYGYTF
.	TRBD2	TRBV30	TRBJ2-6	TGTGCCTGGAGTGTAATAATCGGGGGGTCGTTGGCCAACGTCCTGACTTTC	CAWSVIIGGSLANVLTF
.	.	TRBV6-6	TRBJ1-2	TGTGCCAGCAGTTACTCAACAGACTATGGCTACACCTTC	CASSYSTDYGYTF
few	.	TRBV5-6	TRBJ2-7	TGTGCCAGCAGCTTTTTACAGGGAGAGCAGTACTTC	CASSFLQGEQYF
.	.	TRBV7-2	TRBJ1-1	TGTGCCAGCAGCTTACAGGGAAGAAACACTGAAGCTTTCTTT	CASSLQGRNTEAFF
few	.	TRBV5-6	TRBJ2-7	TGTGCCAGCAGCTTGGCGACCCTGACCTACGAGCAGTACTTC	CASSLATLTYEQYF
.	TRBD1	TRBV4-2	TRBJ2-7	TGTGCCAGCAGCCAAGAGGACAGGGGAATGGCCGAGCAGTACTTC	CASSQEDRGMAEQYF
.	.	TRBV6-6	TRBJ1-6	TGTGCCAGCAGTTCCGACACCAATTCACCCCTCCACTTT	CASSSDTNSPLHF
.	.	TRBV5-4	TRBJ2-3	TGTGCCAGCAGTAAACCAGGGGCTGCAGATACGCAGTATTTT	CASSKPGAADTQYF
few	.	TRBV6-6	TRBJ2-5	TGTGCCAGCACCTCCCTTCAAATGACGGCCCAGACCCAGTACTTC	CASTSLQMTAQTQYF
.	.	TRBV7-2	TRBJ1-5	TGTGCCAGCAGCTTAGTCAGGGGTCAGCCCCAGCATTTT	CASSLVRGQPQHF
few	TRBD1	TRBV2	TRBJ2-3	TGTGCCTGTTCCACAGGGGGTGCAGATACGCAGTATTTT	CACSTGGADTQYF
few	.	TRBV20-1	TRBJ1-1	TGCAGTGTGCGCAGGGTGACTGAAGCTTTCTTT	CSVRRVTEAFF
once	TRBD2	TRBV10-3	TRBJ2-1	TGTGCCATCAGTGGTCTAGCGGGGGGTAATGATATCAATGAGCAGTTCTTC	CAISGLAGGNDINEQFF
.	.	TRBV10-3	TRBJ2-7	TGTGCCACCGGGCTAGCCTCAAGCTACGAGCAGTACTTC	CATGLASSYEQYF
.	.	TRBV9	TRBJ1-3	TGTGCCAGCAGCGAGAATCTAAAGGACTGGAATGGGAGAAACACCATATATTTT	CASSENLKDWNGRNTIYF
.	.	TRBV5-5	TRBJ1-1	TGTGCCAGCAGCTTGTTAATGCTGAACACTGAAGCTTTCTTT	CASSLLMLNTEAFF
few	TRBD2	TRBV5-4	TRBJ2-7	TGTGCCAGCAGCGCACTAGCGGGGGGTCTCTACGAGCAGTACTTC	CASSALAGGLYEQYF
.	.	TRBV4-2	TRBJ1-4	TGTGCCAGCAGCCAAGGGGGGTCTGGACAGCCGACTCCAACTAATGAAAAACTGTTTTTT	CASSQGGSGQPTPTNEKLFF
.	.	TRBV6-4	TRBJ2-2	TGTGCCAGCAGTCGCCTCCGGGGCACCGGGGAGCTGTTTTTT	CASSRLRGTGELFF
once	.	TRBV6-5	TRBJ1-1	TGTGCCAGCAGTTACGGGGGACTGAACACTGAAGCTTTCTTT	CASSYGGLNTEAFF
.	.	TRBV5-1	TRBJ2-7	TGCGCCAGCAGCGATGAGAACTCCTACGAGCAGTACTTC	CASSDENSYEQYF
.	.	TRBV19	TRBJ2-2	TGTGCCAGTGAGGAGGGGGCCCCCGGGGAGCTGTTTTTT	CASEEGAPGELFF
.	.	TRBV11-3	TRBJ2-3	TGTGCCAGCAGCCCCCGACAGGTGGGGGATACGCAGTATTTT	CASSPRQVGDTQYF
.	.	TRBV28	TRBJ1-1	TGTGCCAGCAGCCCTCCAAAGGTGATCGCTGAAGCTTTCTTT	CASSPPKVIAEAFF
.	TRBD1	TRBV9	TRBJ2-3	TGTGCCAGCAGCCTCGACAGGGGATATGGGACAGATACGCAGTATTTT	CASSLDRGYGTDTQYF
.	.	TRBV7-9	TRBJ1-1	TGTGCCAGCAGCCCAATGGTGCGGACGGACGAAGCTTTCTTT	CASSPMVRTDEAFF
.	.	TRBV5-1	TRBJ1-2	TGCGCCAGCAGCCCCTCTGGCAGGGCGGGCTATGGCTACACCTTC	CASSPSGRAGYGYTF
few	TRBD1	TRBV6-1	TRBJ1-6	TGTGCCAGCAGTGAAGGACAGGGTAATTCACCCCTCCACTTT	CASSEGQGNSPLHF
.	.	TRBV6-5	TRBJ1-2	TGTGCCAGCAGTTACCGGGATGGCTACACCTTC	CASSYRDGYTF
.	.	TRBV7-9	TRBJ2-7	TGTGCCAGCAGAGAAGAGACAAGCTACGAGCAGTACTTC	CASREETSYEQYF
few	TRBD1	TRBV27	TRBJ2-7	TGTGCCAGCAGGTTATCCCGGGACAGTCCCTACGAGCAGTACTTC	CASRLSRDSPYEQYF